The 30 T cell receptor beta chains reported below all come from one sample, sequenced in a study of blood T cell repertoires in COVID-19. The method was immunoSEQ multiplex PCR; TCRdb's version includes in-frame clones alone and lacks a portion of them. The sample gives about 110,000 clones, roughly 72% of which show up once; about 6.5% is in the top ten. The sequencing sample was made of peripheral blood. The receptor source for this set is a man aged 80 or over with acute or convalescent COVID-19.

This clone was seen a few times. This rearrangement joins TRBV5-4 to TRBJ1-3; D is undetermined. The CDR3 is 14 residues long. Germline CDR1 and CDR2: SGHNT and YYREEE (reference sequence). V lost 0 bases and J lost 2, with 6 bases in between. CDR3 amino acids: CASSLGGAGNTIYF. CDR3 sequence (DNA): TGTGCCAGCAGCTTGGGGGGAGCTGGAAACACCATATATTTT.

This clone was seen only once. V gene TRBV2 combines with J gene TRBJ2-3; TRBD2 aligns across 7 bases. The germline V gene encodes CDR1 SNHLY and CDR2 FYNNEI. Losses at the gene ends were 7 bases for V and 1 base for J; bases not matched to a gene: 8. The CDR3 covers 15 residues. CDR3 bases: TGTGCCAGCAACCGACTAGCCACCGGCACAGATACGCAGTATTTT. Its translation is CASNRLATGTDTQYF.

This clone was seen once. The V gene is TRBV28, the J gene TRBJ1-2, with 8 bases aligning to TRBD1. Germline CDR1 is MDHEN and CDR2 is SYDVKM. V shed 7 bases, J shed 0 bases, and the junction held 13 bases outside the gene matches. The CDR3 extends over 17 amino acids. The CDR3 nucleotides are TGTGCCAGCACATTGGTGGGGACAGGCTTTGCTAACTATGGCTACACCTTC. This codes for CASTLVGTGFANYGYTF.

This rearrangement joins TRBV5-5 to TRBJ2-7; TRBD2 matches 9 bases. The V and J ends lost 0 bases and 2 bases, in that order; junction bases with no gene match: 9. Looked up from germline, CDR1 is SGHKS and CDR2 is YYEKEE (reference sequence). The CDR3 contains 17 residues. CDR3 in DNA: TGTGCCAGCAGCTTGGGACTAGCGGCCCAGAACCCCTACGAGCAGTACTTC. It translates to CASSLGLAAQNPYEQYF.

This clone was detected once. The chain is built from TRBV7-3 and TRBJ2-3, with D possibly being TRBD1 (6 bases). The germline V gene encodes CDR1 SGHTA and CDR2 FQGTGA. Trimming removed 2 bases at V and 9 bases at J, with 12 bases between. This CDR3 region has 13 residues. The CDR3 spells CASSLWGLGTQYF. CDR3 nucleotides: TGTGCCAGCAGCTTATGGGGGCTTGGGACGCAGTATTTT.

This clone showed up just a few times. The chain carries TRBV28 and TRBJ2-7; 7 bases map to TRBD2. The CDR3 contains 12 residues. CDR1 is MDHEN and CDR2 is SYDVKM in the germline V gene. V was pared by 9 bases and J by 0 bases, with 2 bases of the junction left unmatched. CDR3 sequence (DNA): TGTGCCAGTGGGAGGGTCTCCTACGAGCAGTACTTC. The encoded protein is CASGRVSYEQYF. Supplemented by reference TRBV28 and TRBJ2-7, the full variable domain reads DVKVTQSSRYLVKRTGEKVFLECVQDMDHENMFWYRQDPGLGLRLIYFSYDVKMKEKGDIPEGYSVSREKKERFSLILESASTNQTSMYLCASGRVSYEQYFGPGTRLTVT.

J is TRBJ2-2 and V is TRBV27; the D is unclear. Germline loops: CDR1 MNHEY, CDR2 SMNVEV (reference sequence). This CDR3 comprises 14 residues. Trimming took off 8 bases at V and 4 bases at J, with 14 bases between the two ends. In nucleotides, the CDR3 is TGTGCCAGCTCTAGATCGGCGAGCACCGGGGAGCTGTTTTTT. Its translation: CASSRSASTGELFF.

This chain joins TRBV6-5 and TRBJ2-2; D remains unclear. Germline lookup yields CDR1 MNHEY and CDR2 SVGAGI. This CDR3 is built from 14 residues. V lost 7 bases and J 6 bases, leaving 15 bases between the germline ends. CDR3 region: CASTNVPTAGELFF. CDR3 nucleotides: TGTGCCAGCACTAACGTACCCACGGCCGGGGAGCTGTTTTTT.

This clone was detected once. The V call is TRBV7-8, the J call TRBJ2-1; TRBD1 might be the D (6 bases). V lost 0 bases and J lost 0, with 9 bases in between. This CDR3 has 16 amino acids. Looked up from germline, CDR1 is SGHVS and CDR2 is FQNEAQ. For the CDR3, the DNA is TGTGCCAGCAGCTTAGCGGGCAGGGGCTCCTACAATGAGCAGTTCTTC. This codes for CASSLAGRGSYNEQFF.

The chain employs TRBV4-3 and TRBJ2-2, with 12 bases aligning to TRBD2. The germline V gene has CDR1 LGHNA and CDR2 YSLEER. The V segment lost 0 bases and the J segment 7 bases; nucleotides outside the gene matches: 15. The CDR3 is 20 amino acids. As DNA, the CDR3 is TGCGCCAGCAGCCAAGAGAGGGGGGCCGGACTAGCGGGGTTAGTCGGGGAGCTGTTTTTT. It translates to CASSQERGAGLAGLVGELFF.

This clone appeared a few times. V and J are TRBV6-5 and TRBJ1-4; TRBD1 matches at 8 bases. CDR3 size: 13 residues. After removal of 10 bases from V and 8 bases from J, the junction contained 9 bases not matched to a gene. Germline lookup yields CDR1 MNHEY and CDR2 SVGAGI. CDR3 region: CATSRTGSEKLFF. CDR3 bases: TGTGCCACCTCCAGGACAGGGTCGGAAAAACTGTTTTTT.

CDR3 sequence (DNA): TGTGCCAGCAGCCCGAACCCCGACATCGATAATTCACCCCTCCACTTT. Its protein is CASSPNPDIDNSPLHF. The chain couples TRBV5-4 to TRBJ1-6; D unclear. V gave up 4 bases and J gave up 5 bases, with 16 bases separating them. The germline gives CDR1 SGHNT, CDR2 YYREEE (reference sequence). This CDR3 comprises 16 residues. Full variable domain (rest looked up from reference TRBV5-4 and TRBJ1-6): ETGVTQSPTHLIKTRGQQVTLRCSSQSGHNTVSWYQQALGQGPQFIFQYYREEENGRGNFPPRFSGLQFPNYSSELNVNALELDDSALYLCASSPNPDIDNSPLHFGNGTRLTVT.

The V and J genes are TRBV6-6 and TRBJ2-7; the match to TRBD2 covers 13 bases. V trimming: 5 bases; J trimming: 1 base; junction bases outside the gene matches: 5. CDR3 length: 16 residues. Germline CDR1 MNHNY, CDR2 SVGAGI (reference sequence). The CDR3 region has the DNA TGTGCCAGCAGTCATATACTAGCGGGAGGGTCCTACGAGCAGTACTTC. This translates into CASSHILAGGSYEQYF.

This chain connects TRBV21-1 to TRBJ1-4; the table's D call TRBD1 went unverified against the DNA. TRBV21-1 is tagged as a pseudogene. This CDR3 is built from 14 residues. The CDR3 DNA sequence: TGTGCCACCCCGAGGGACAGGGAAAGCGAAAAACTGTTTTTT. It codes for CATPRDRESEKLFF.

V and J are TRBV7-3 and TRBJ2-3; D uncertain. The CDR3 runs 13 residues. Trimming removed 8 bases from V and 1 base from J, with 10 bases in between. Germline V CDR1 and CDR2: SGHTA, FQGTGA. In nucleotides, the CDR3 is TGTGCCAGCTCGGTATCGGGCACAGATACGCAGTATTTT. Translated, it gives CASSVSGTDTQYF.

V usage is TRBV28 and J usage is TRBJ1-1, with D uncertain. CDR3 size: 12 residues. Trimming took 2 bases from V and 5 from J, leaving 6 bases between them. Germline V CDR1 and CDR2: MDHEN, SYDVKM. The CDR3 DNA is TGTGCCAGCAGTTTACAGGTTACTGAAGCTTTCTTT. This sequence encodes CASSLQVTEAFF.

This CDR3 reads CASRLRLAGGADTQYF. Written as DNA, the CDR3 is TGTGCCAGCAGACTAAGGTTAGCGGGAGGGGCAGATACGCAGTATTTT. V usage is TRBV5-5 and J usage is TRBJ2-3; TRBD2 matches at 11 bases. Trimming removed 5 bases from V and 4 bases from J; junction bases left unmatched: 9. The CDR3 contains 16 residues. The V gene's germline CDR1 is SGHKS and CDR2 YYEKEE (reference sequence).

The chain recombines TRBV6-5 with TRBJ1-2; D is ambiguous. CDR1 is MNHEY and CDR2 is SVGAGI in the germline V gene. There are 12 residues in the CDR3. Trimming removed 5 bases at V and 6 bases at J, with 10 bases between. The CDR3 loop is CASSRGLDGYTF. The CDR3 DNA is TGTGCCAGCAGTCGGGGTCTCGATGGCTACACCTTC.

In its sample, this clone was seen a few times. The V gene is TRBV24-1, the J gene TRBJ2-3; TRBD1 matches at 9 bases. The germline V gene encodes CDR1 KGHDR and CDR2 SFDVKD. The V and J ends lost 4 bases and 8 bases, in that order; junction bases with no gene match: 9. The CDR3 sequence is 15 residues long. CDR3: CATSESWTGAVTQYF. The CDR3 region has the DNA TGTGCCACCAGTGAATCATGGACAGGGGCAGTTACGCAGTATTTT.

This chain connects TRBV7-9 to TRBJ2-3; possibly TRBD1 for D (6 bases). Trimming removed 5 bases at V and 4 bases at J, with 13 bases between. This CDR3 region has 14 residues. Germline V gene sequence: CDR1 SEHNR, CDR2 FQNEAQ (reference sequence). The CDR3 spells CASSPTGRADTQYF. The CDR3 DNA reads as TGTGCCAGCAGCCCGACAGGCCGAGCAGATACGCAGTATTTT.

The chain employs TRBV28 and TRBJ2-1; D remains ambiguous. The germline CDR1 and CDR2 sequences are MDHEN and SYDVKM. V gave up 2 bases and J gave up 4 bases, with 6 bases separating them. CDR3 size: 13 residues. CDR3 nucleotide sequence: TGTGCCAGCAGTTTAACTTATTACAATGAGCAGTTCTTC. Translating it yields CASSLTYYNEQFF.

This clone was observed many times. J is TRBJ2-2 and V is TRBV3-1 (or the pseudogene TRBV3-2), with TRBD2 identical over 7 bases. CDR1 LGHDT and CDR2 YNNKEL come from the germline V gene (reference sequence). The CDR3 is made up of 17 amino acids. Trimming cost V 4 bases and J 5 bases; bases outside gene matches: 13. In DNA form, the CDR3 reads TGTGCCAGCAGCCCGGCTAGTATCGGGAGGAGTACCGGGGAGCTGTTTTTT. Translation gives CASSPASIGRSTGELFF.

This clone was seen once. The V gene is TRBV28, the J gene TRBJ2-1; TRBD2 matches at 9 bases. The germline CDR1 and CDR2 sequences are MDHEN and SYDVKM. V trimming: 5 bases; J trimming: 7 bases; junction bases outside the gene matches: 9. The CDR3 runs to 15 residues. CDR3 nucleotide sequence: TGTGCCAGCAGTCTCCCCGGCGGGAGGGGGAATGAGCAGTTCTTC. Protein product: CASSLPGGRGNEQFF. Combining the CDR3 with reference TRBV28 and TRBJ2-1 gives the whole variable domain DVKVTQSSRYLVKRTGEKVFLECVQDMDHENMFWYRQDPGLGLRLIYFSYDVKMKEKGDIPEGYSVSREKKERFSLILESASTNQTSMYLCASSLPGGRGNEQFFGPGTRLTVL.

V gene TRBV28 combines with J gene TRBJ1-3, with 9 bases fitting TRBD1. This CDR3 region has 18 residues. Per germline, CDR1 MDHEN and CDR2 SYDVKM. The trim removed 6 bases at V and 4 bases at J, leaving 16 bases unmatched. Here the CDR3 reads CASSRPRDRVSEGNTIYF. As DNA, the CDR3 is TGTGCCAGCAGCCGCCCTCGGGACAGGGTGTCGGAGGGAAACACCATATATTTT.

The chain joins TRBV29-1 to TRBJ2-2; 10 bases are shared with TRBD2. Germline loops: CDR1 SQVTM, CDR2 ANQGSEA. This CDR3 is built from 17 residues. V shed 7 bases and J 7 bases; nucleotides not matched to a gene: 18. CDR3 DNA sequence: TGCAGCGCCGTAAACCCTTTAACTAGCGGGACTGGCGGGGAGCTGTTTTTT. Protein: CSAVNPLTSGTGGELFF.

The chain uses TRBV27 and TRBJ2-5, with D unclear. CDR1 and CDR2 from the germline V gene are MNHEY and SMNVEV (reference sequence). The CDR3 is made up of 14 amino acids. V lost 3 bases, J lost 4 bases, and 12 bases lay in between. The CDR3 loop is CASSFQATRETQYF. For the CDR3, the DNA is TGTGCCAGCAGTTTCCAGGCCACTCGAGAGACCCAGTACTTC.

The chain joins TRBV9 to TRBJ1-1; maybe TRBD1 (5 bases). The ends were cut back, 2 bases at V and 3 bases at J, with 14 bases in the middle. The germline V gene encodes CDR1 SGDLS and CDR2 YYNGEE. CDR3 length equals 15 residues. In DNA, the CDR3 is TGTGCCAGCAGCGTGGCCGGGGGGTCATACACTGAAGCTTTCTTT. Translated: CASSVAGGSYTEAFF.

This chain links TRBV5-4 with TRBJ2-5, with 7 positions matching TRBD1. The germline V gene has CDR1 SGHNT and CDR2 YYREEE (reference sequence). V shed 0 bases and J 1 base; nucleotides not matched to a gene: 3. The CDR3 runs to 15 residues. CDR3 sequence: CASSLGDSSQETQYF. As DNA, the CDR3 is TGTGCCAGCAGCTTGGGGGACAGCTCCCAAGAGACCCAGTACTTC.

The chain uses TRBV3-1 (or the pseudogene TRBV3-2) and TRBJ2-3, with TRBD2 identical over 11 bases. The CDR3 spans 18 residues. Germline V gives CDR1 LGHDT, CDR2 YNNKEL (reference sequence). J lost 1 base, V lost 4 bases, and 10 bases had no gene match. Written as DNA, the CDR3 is TGTGCCAGCAGCCCACCTGACCGACTAGCGGGATGCACAGATACGCAGTATTTT. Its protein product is CASSPPDRLAGCTDTQYF.

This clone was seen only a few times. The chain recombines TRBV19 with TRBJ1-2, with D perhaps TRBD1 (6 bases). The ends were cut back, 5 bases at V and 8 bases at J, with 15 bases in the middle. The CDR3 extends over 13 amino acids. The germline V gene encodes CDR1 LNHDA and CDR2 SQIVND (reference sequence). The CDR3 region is CASSPNRAGGYTF. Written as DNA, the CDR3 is TGTGCCAGTAGTCCGAACAGGGCCGGCGGCTACACCTTC.